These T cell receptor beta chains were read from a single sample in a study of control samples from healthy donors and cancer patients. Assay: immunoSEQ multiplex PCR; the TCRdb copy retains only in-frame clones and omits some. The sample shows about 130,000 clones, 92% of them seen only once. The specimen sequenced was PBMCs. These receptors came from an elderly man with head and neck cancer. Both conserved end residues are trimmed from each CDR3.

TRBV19 ASSIDRPAASYNEQF
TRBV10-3 AISESQGLNTEAF
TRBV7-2 ARSGGATDTQY
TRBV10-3 AISEYLSPPH
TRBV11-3 ASSLGGKPYEQY
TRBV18 ASSPPARETQY
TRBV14 ASSQETPGVADTQY
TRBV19 ATRQGAPNSPLH
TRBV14 ASSPNIAEAF
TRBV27 ASRTAFISNQPQH
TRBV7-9 ASNLIGYEQY
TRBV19 ASSRTGGYQPQH
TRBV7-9 ASGDRGRTEAF
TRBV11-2 ASSPKLAKSTDTQY
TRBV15 ATSRGQGTGANVLT
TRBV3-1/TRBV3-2 ASGVVNEQF
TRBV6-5 ASRGGGTGDVKLF
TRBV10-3 AISEGDTKPMNTEAF
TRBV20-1 SAGERYEQY
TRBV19 ASSRRGAGTDTQY
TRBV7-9 ASSSGTVNTEAF
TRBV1 TSSQDGLTAGYT
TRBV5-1 ASSVLQASPGELF
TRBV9 ASSVGWTGVYEQY
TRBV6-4 ASSDSSGGANEQF
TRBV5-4 ASSLVSEETQY
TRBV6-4 ASSVQGDQPQH
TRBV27 ASRLAGWWDEQF
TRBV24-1 ATSDSWVSEQF